This note documents a single T cell receptor (beta chain) sequence. How the authors handled the data: Reference gene primer amplification in the assay estimated nucleated cell counts. TCRdb's copy holds only in-frame clones and misses some; the assay was immunoSEQ multiplex PCR. Clone size and the V and J calls come from that table; the DNA yielded D and trimming. The sample has roughly 200,000 clones, about 88% seen once; the top ten hold less than 2%. The sample comes from a study of blood T cell repertoires in COVID-19. The overall study: Whether acute or convalescent, the COVID-19 samples came from the United States, Italy and Spain. Nucleic acid was either cDNA or gDNA, and it came from T cells, B-cell-depleted T cells, or PBMCs.

The clonotype originates from a man aged 70-80 years with acute or convalescent COVID-19. Material: peripheral blood.

Written as DNA, the CDR3 is TGTGCCAGCAGCTTGGGAGGACTAGCGGGAGTTACCTACGAGCAGTACTTC. Translation gives CASSLGGLAGVTYEQYF. The chain employs TRBV5-4 and TRBJ2-7; 13 positions agree with TRBD2. CDR1 is SGHNT and CDR2 is YYREEE in the germline V gene (reference sequence). The CDR3 runs 17 residues. J was trimmed by 2 bases and V by 0 bases; bases with no gene match: 5.